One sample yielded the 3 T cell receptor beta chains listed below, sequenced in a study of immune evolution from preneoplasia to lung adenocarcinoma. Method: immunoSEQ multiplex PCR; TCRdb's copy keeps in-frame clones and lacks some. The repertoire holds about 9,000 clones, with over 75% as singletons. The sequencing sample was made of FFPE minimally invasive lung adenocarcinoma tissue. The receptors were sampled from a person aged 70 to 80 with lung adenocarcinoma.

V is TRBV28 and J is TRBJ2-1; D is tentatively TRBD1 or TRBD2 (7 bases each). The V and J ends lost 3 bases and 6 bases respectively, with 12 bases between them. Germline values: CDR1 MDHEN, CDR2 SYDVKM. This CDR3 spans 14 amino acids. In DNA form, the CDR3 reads TGTGCCAGCAGTTTTTTCAGGGGGGGCAATGAGCAGTTCTTC. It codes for CASSFFRGGNEQFF.

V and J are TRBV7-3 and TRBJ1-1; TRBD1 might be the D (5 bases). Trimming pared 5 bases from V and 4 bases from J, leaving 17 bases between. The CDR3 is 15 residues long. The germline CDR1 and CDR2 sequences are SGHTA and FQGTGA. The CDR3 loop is CASSEQGRGSTEAFF. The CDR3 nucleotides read TGTGCCAGCAGCGAGCAGGGTAGGGGAAGCACTGAAGCTTTCTTT.

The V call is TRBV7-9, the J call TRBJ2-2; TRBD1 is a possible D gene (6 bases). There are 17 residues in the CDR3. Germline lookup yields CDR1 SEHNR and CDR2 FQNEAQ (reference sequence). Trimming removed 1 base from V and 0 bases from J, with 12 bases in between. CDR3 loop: CASSLGGAGANTGELFF. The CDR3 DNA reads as TGTGCCAGCAGCTTAGGAGGAGCAGGGGCGAACACCGGGGAGCTGTTTTTT.